This TCR beta chain was captured by sequencing in a study of vaccination and CD4 T cells after COVID-19. Sequencing of the DNA from cultured CD4+ T cells was carried out with the Oncomine TCR Beta short-read assay. In TCRdb, the PCR reads were re-called with MiXCR into one record per CDR3 protein. Counted here are 4,900 or so distinct CDR3 sequences, 25% to 30% occurring once; the ten biggest clones make up around 32%. V lost 3 bases and J 3 bases, leaving 12 bases between the germline ends. CDR1 is SGHNT and CDR2 is YYREEE in the germline V gene (reference sequence). The CDR3 extends over 14 amino acids. Treatment: roughly nine-day PBMC culture with coronavirus spike peptide pools or control peptides (ViraFEST assay). The collection of CD4+ T cells from the unexposed donor took place before the COVID-19 pandemic (2011-2018). About this clonotype: Its target is not known.

This clonotype originated in a human donor in good health. The J gene is TRBJ1-1, the V gene TRBV5-4; possible D gene TRBD1, 5 bases. Input material: CD4+ T cells from blood, cultured in vitro. CDR3 in DNA: TGTGCCAGCAGCTACGGACACCCTGACACTGAAGCTTTCTTT. This encodes CASSYGHPDTEAFF. Supplemented by reference TRBV5-4 and TRBJ1-1, the full variable domain reads ETGVTQSPTHLIKTRGQQVTLRCSSQSGHNTVSWYQQALGQGPQFIFQYYREEENGRGNFPPRFSGLQFPNYSSELNVNALELDDSALYLCASSYGHPDTEAFFGQGTRLTVV.